These 17 T cell receptor beta chains were all obtained from the same sample, sequenced in a study of T cell repertoires in cytomegalovirus infection. TCRdb used MiXCR to reprocess the reads, holding one entry per CDR3 protein. The sample has some 300,000 distinct CDR3 sequences, approximately 8.9% seen once; the top ten hold more than 2.5%. The sequenced sample was PBMCs. These receptors all stem from a human donor in good health (CMV status not recorded). Some clones in this sample may be carry-over from other donors' samples.

This clonotype was seen more than once but under ten times. This chain connects TRBV7-8 to TRBJ2-6; D is unresolved. From germline, CDR1 is SGHVS and CDR2 FQNEAQ. The CDR3 contains 18 residues. Trimming took off 3 bases at V and 0 bases at J, with 15 bases between the two ends. CDR3 DNA: TGTGCCAGCAGCTTTAACCGGGTTACTATCTCTGGGGCCAACGTCCTGACTTTC. It yields the protein CASSFNRVTISGANVLTF.

The chain employs TRBV20-1 and TRBJ2-7; TRBD2 matches 11 bases. The junction had 5 bases not matched to a gene; V was cut back by 6 bases and J by 1 base. CDR1 is DFQATT, CDR2 SNEGSKA, per germline (reference sequence). The CDR3 has 14 residues. CDR3 sequence (DNA): TGCAGTGCAAGGGGACTAGCGGATTCCTACGAGCAGTACGTC. Encoded protein: CSARGLADSYEQYV.

This clonotype has at least ten counts. The CDR3 region has the DNA TGTGCCAGCGGGTCCGGGCCAACTAATGAAAAACTGTTTTTT. Protein product: CASGSGPTNEKLFF. The rearrangement uses TRBV6-6 and TRBJ1-4; D gene ambiguous. CDR1 is MNHNY, CDR2 SVGAGI, per germline (reference sequence). CDR3 length equals 14 residues. Trimming removed 8 bases from V and 0 bases from J, with 10 bases in between.

This clonotype was counted ten times or more. V usage is TRBV7-3 and J usage is TRBJ2-3; 7 bases align to TRBD2. Germline CDR1 and CDR2: SGHTA and FQGTGA. Trimming took 1 base from V and 11 from J; bases not matched to a gene: 12. The CDR3 has 15 amino acids. CDR3 protein: CASSLRDGGGYGQYF. CDR3 DNA: TGTGCCAGCAGCTTAAGGGATGGGGGGGGTTATGGGCAGTATTTT.

This clonotype was seen a handful of times. The chain joins TRBV20-1 to TRBJ2-7; 13 nucleotides align to TRBD2. After removal of 2 bases from V and 1 base from J, the junction contained 8 bases not matched to a gene. The CDR3 contains 17 residues. CDR1 DFQATT and CDR2 SNEGSKA come from the germline V gene (reference sequence). The CDR3 DNA reads as TGCAGTGCTAGACGGACTAGCGGGGGACCGGTGTCCTACGAGCAGTACTTC. Its protein is CSARRTSGGPVSYEQYF.

There are many counts of this clonotype. The chain links TRBV19 to TRBJ1-1; no clear D. V lost 5 bases, J lost 5 bases, and 15 bases lay in between. The CDR3 loop spans 14 amino acids. CDR1 and CDR2 from the germline V gene are LNHDA and SQIVND (reference sequence). The chain's CDR3 is CASSFDGAATEAFF. CDR3 DNA sequence: TGTGCCAGTAGTTTTGACGGAGCTGCAACTGAAGCTTTCTTT.

V and J are TRBV25-1 and TRBJ1-5; TRBD1 aligns across 10 bases. The J segment lost 6 bases and the V segment lost 1 base, leaving 6 bases of the junction unmatched. This CDR3 spans 16 amino acids. CDR1 is MGHDK and CDR2 is SYGVNS in the germline V gene. In DNA, the CDR3 is TGTGCCAGCAGTGAATCCGACAGGGGGCTACCTCAGCCCCAGCATTTT. The encoded protein is CASSESDRGLPQPQHF.

This clonotype was picked up many times. The chain couples TRBV3-1 to TRBJ2-7; no clear D gene. V lost 4 bases, J lost 7 bases, and 8 bases lay in between. This CDR3 comprises 11 residues. CDR1 is LGHDT, CDR2 YNNKEL, per germline (reference sequence). CDR3 coding DNA: TGTGCCAGCAGCCGCGTGGGGGAGCAGTACTTC. Translated: CASSRVGEQYF.

Many counts were recorded for this clonotype. The V and J genes are TRBV7-2 and TRBJ2-5, with D unclear. Trimming left V 3 bases short and J 5 bases short, with 22 bases between. This CDR3 is 17 amino acids long. CDR1 and CDR2 from the germline V gene are SGHTA and FQGNSA. CDR3 DNA sequence: TGTGCCAGCAGCTTTTCCTCCCGGACGACGAAACCGGAGACCCAGTACTTC. Its translation: CASSFSSRTTKPETQYF.

This clonotype was seen many times. The chain combines TRBV6-5 with TRBJ1-2; D might be TRBD1 (5 bases). Germline V gives CDR1 MNHEY, CDR2 SVGAGI. The CDR3 runs to 14 residues. Trimming took 0 bases from V and 6 from J, leaving 11 bases between them. The chain's CDR3 is CASSYSKVGDGYTF. CDR3 bases: TGTGCCAGCAGTTACTCGAAAGTGGGGGATGGCTACACCTTC.

The sample holds a few counts of this clonotype. The rearrangement uses TRBV7-9 and TRBJ2-3, with a tentative D call TRBD1 (5 bases). CDR1 SEHNR and CDR2 FQNEAQ come from the germline V gene (reference sequence). The CDR3 is 15 residues long. With 1 base removed from V and 2 bases from J, the gap between germline ends came to 10 bases. The CDR3 protein is CASSLVDSSTDTQYF. The CDR3 DNA is TGTGCCAGCAGCTTAGTTGACAGCTCCACAGATACGCAGTATTTT.

In this sample, this clonotype turned up many times. The chain is built from TRBV6-2 or TRBV6-3 and TRBJ2-6; 8 nucleotides agree with TRBD1. Per the germline V gene, CDR1 is MNHEY and CDR2 is SVGEGT. The V and J ends lost 6 bases and 0 bases, in that order; junction bases with no gene match: 10. The CDR3 consists of 18 residues. In DNA, the CDR3 is TGTGCCAGCAGCTTAACCAGGACAGGGAGCTCTGGGGCCAACGTCCTGACTTTC. It specifies CASSLTRTGSSGANVLTF.

This clonotype was observed at least ten times. The chain couples TRBV2 to TRBJ1-6; no clear D gene. Germline CDR1 is SNHLY and CDR2 is FYNNEI. The CDR3 contains 15 residues. V lost 2 bases and J lost 7, with 12 bases in between. In nucleotides, the CDR3 is TGTGCCAGCAGTGAAACGTTGGGTCGGAATTCACCCCTCCACTTT. This translates into CASSETLGRNSPLHF.

This clonotype came up a few times. The chain combines TRBV19 with TRBJ1-1; D unclear. The CDR3 is 14 residues long. V shed 2 bases and J shed 4 bases, with 11 bases lying between them. Germline CDR1 and CDR2: LNHDA and SQIVND (reference sequence). CDR3 loop: CASSILTGFTEAFF. As DNA, the CDR3 is TGTGCCAGTAGTATACTCACGGGGTTCACTGAAGCTTTCTTT. Looking up the rest from reference TRBV19 and TRBJ1-1 gives the full variable domain: DGGITQSPKYLFRKEGQNVTLSCEQNLNHDAMYWYRQDPGQGLRLIYYSQIVNDFQKGDIAEGYSVSREKKESFPLTVTSAQKNPTAFYLCASSILTGFTEAFFGQGTRLTVV.

This rearrangement joins TRBV29-1 to TRBJ1-2, with 7 bases aligning to TRBD1. The CDR3 consists of 14 residues. CDR1 is SQVTM, CDR2 ANQGSEA, per germline. V was pared by 3 bases and J by 2 bases, with 6 bases of the junction left unmatched. Written as DNA, the CDR3 is TGCAGCGTTGATCCATCGACAGGGAACTATGGCTACACCTTC. Translation gives CSVDPSTGNYGYTF.

This clonotype occurred many times. The chain recombines TRBV29-1 with TRBJ2-5; perhaps TRBD1 as D (6 bases). CDR1 SQVTM and CDR2 ANQGSEA come from the germline V gene. Trimming removed 5 bases from V and 2 bases from J, with 12 bases in between. The length of the CDR3 is 13 residues. The CDR3 region has the DNA TGCAGCGTTCTCAGGGGAGTTCAAGAGACCCAGTACTTC. Its protein is CSVLRGVQETQYF.

The chain joins TRBV11-3 to TRBJ2-5, with 8 bases fitting TRBD1. The CDR3 length is 14 residues. Trimming cost V 4 bases and J 4 bases; bases outside gene matches: 5. In germline, CDR1 is SGHNT, CDR2 YENEEA. CDR3 protein: CASSSHRGAETQYF. For the CDR3, the DNA is TGTGCCAGCAGCTCCCACAGGGGGGCAGAGACCCAGTACTTC.